The clone carrying this TCR beta chain was counted many times. Arm-PCR with iRepertoire HTBI primers amplified the CDR3 regions for these TCR beta libraries. TCRdb re-called the multiplex PCR reads through MiXCR, storing one row per CDR3 protein. The sample consists of 350,000 to 450,000 distinct CDR3 sequences, 10% to 15% of them appearing once. These data come from a study of regulatory T cells in long-lasting Graves disease. Time point specified: newly diagnosed GD, antithyroid drugs for less than 3 months. After RNA was extracted from PBMCs, the TCR library was made from it. Investigators report Graves' disease was diagnosed under American Thyroid Association guidelines. The patients were enrolled through endocrinology in Xi'an, China. This sample was shared with a second study, whose subject was T cells in Graves' hyperthyroidism and ophthalmopathy. That source reports: Calling Graves' hyperthyroidism stable meant ophthalmopathy did not progress within 18 months. Initially, a first-round RT-PCR of the TCR CDR3 employed the HTBI primer set.

This clonotype was sampled from a woman aged 18-29 years with Graves disease. This sample comprised peripheral blood mononuclear cells (PBMCs), obtained at new diagnosis, from a patient treated with antithyroid drugs.

CDR3 amino acids: CASSLLAGASNEQFF. The CDR3 region has the DNA TGTGCCAGCAGTTTGCTAGCGGGGGCCTCTAATGAGCAGTTCTTC. This chain connects TRBV27 to TRBJ2-1; TRBD2 matches 10 bases. The germline V gene has CDR1 MNHEY and CDR2 SMNVEV (reference sequence). This CDR3 has 15 amino acids. The V segment lost 3 bases and the J segment 7 bases; nucleotides outside the gene matches: 6.